Below, one TCR beta chain is given with its context. Method: immunoSEQ multiplex PCR; TCRdb's copy keeps in-frame clones and lacks some. Of 45,000 to 60,000 clones detected, 85% to 95% appear once; the ten largest clones hold around 10%. V was pared by 0 bases and J by 6 bases, with 21 bases between. In germline, CDR1 is SGHRS, CDR2 YFSETQ. The CDR3 sequence is 17 residues long. The source material was PBMCs. The receptor comes from a middle-aged man with rheumatoid arthritis. The rearrangement uses TRBV5-1 and TRBJ1-2, with D unresolved. CDR3 in amino acids: CASSLGVVEVFVHGYTF. CDR3 in DNA: TGCGCCAGCAGCTTGGGCGTCGTAGAGGTTTTCGTCCATGGCTACACCTTC.